A single sample gave rise to the 13 T cell receptor beta chains below, sequenced in a study of blood T cell repertoires in COVID-19 (dated by TCRdb to 2019 to 2021). Receptor amplification or capture employed the immunoSEQ multiplex PCR assay. The clones in this table, taken by TCRdb from immuneACCESS, are in-frame only. Not every clone is retained; where verified, under half of the shortfall comes from an unresolved V gene, and the cause of the rest is unknown. In this sample the table shows hundreds of thousands of clones, around 86% of which occur a single time. Jointly, the top ten make up less than 3.5% of the sample. The sample consisted of peripheral blood. Receptor source: a human donor in a cohort sampled during active COVID-19.

This clone was detected only once. This chain links TRBV6-5 with TRBJ1-4; tentatively, D is TRBD1 (5 bases). Deletions cut 6 bases from V and 9 bases from J, with 14 bases between. This CDR3 is 13 amino acids long. CDR1 and CDR2 from the germline V gene are MNHEY and SVGAGI. Written as DNA, the CDR3 is TGTGCCAGCAGCCCAGGGCGGCTTCAAAAACTGTTTTTT. It is translated as CASSPGRLQKLFF.

V and J are TRBV15 and TRBJ2-2; no definite D call. V gave up 2 bases and J gave up 1 base, with 5 bases separating them. The CDR3 has 14 amino acids. Germline V gene lookup returns CDR1 LNHNV and CDR2 YYDKDF (reference sequence). The CDR3 here is CATSRQKNTGELFF. As DNA, the CDR3 is TGTGCCACCAGCAGACAGAAGAACACCGGGGAGCTGTTTTTT.

The chain joins TRBV30 to TRBJ2-1; the match to TRBD1 covers 7 bases. This CDR3 has 14 amino acids. V shed 2 bases, J shed 6 bases, and the junction held 7 bases outside the gene matches. Germline CDR1 reads GTSNPN; CDR2 reads SVGIG (reference sequence). The chain's CDR3 is CAWSWARGINEQFF. The CDR3 coding sequence is TGTGCCTGGAGTTGGGCCAGGGGGATCAATGAGCAGTTCTTC.

The chain has TRBV7-9 and TRBJ1-2, with D unclear. Germline V gene data show CDR1 as SEHNR and CDR2 as FQNEAQ (reference sequence). The V and J ends lost 2 bases and 8 bases respectively, with 12 bases between them. CDR3 size: 13 residues. CDR3 nucleotides: TGTGCCAGCAGCTTAAATTCCAGGCTGGGCTACACCTTC. Translated, it gives CASSLNSRLGYTF.

The chain couples TRBV19 to TRBJ1-1; perhaps TRBD1 as D (5 bases). This CDR3 spans 12 amino acids. The germline V gene has CDR1 LNHDA and CDR2 SQIVND (reference sequence). V lost 2 bases, J lost 7 bases, and 8 bases lay in between. The CDR3 spells CASSIIDSEAFF. CDR3 nucleotide sequence: TGTGCCAGTAGTATAATCGACAGTGAAGCTTTCTTT. The full variable domain, with the rest looked up from reference TRBV19 and TRBJ1-1, is DGGITQSPKYLFRKEGQNVTLSCEQNLNHDAMYWYRQDPGQGLRLIYYSQIVNDFQKGDIAEGYSVSREKKESFPLTVTSAQKNPTAFYLCASSIIDSEAFFGQGTRLTVV.

The rearrangement joins TRBV20-1 to TRBJ1-1; D gene uncertain. Germline V lookup: CDR1 DFQATT, CDR2 SNEGSKA (reference sequence). The V and J ends lost 3 bases and 8 bases respectively, with 16 bases between them. The CDR3 is made up of 13 amino acids. CDR3 in DNA: TGCAGTGCTAGTGGAACCCGAGCAGGCGAAGCTTTCTTT. Its translation: CSASGTRAGEAFF.

This chain connects TRBV30 to TRBJ2-7; a weak D match, TRBD1 (6 bases). V was trimmed by 3 bases and J by 3 bases, leaving 12 bases between them. The CDR3 sequence is 13 residues long. Germline CDR1 reads GTSNPN; CDR2 reads SVGIG (reference sequence). The CDR3 loop is CAWRKTGSYEQYF. CDR3 nucleotides: TGTGCCTGGAGGAAAACAGGGAGCTACGAGCAGTACTTC.

The V and J genes are TRBV28 and TRBJ1-1; TRBD1 agrees at 7 bases. V dropped 2 bases and J dropped 10; count of bases not matched to a gene: 10. Germline CDR1 is MDHEN and CDR2 is SYDVKM. This CDR3 spans 14 amino acids. The CDR3 DNA reads as TGTGCCAGCAGTTTAGGGACAGCCTGGGGTCTAGCTTTCTTT. It yields the protein CASSLGTAWGLAFF.

The rearrangement links TRBV18 to TRBJ1-1, with a possible D match to TRBD1 (5 bases). CDR3 length: 12 amino acids. Trimming stripped 1 base from V and 8 bases from J, with 8 bases between. CDR1 KGHSH and CDR2 LQKENI come from the germline V gene. Here the CDR3 DNA reads TGTGCCAGCTCACCACGTCGGGGGGAAGCTTTCTTT. Protein: CASSPRRGEAFF.

This rearrangement joins TRBV11-2 to TRBJ2-1; D remains unclear. The germline V gene encodes CDR1 SGHAT and CDR2 FQNNGV. The CDR3 totals 15 residues. The V end was cut by 2 bases, the J end by 4 bases, with 12 bases between. For the CDR3, the DNA is TGTGCCAGCAGCTTATCCGCAGGTTTTTACAATGAGCAGTTCTTC. Amino acid sequence: CASSLSAGFYNEQFF.

The gene calls are TRBV7-8 and TRBJ2-2, with D possibly being TRBD1 (8 bases). The CDR3 sequence is 16 residues long. Trimming cost V 5 bases and J 3 bases, with 16 bases left between them. CDR1 and CDR2 from the germline V gene are SGHVS and FQNEAQ. The CDR3 loop reads CASSLRTGRDTGELFF. For the CDR3, the DNA is TGTGCCAGCAGCCTCCGGACAGGGAGGGACACCGGGGAGCTGTTTTTT.

This rearrangement joins TRBV7-2 to TRBJ2-7; 13 bases map to TRBD2. The CDR3 covers 18 residues. V trimming: 5 bases; J trimming: 5 bases; junction bases outside the gene matches: 15. The germline V gene has CDR1 SGHTA and CDR2 FQGNSA. CDR3 DNA: TGTGCCAGCAGCCTAACGACTAGCGGGAGGTTTACCCCCCACGAGCAGTACTTC. This translates into CASSLTTSGRFTPHEQYF. Filled out from reference TRBV7-2 and TRBJ2-7, the complete variable domain reads GAGVSQSPSNKVTEKGKDVELRCDPISGHTALYWYRQSLGQGLEFLIYFQGNSAPDKSGLPSDRFSAERTGGSVSTLTIQRTQQEDSAVYLCASSLTTSGRFTPHEQYFGPGTRLTVT.

This sequence joins TRBV5-4 and TRBJ2-1; D is perhaps TRBD1 (5 bases). Trimming took off 0 bases at V and 8 bases at J, with 9 bases between the two ends. The length of the CDR3 is 13 residues. Germline-derived CDR1 and CDR2 are SGHNT and YYREEE (reference sequence). For the CDR3, the DNA is TGTGCCAGCAGCTTGGTCGGCAGGGATGAGCAGTTCTTC. This encodes CASSLVGRDEQFF.